This T cell receptor beta chain was sequenced for a study of T-cell memory formation after mild COVID-19. Germline loops: CDR1 ENHRY, CDR2 SYGVKD. V lost 10 bases to trimming and J lost 3 bases, with 16 bases between them. This CDR3 is built from 13 residues. In regard to this clonotype: Its antigen is not known.

Study-level findings and limits: Of the contracting clones, CD4+ ones lay mainly in CM and EM, and CD8+ ones in EMRA.

Using its own MiXCR run on the 5' RACE reads, TCRdb lists one record per CDR3 protein. The table lists fewer than 150,000 distinct CDR3 sequences, around 6.3% of them singletons. Sample: PBMCs or a T cell subset sorted from them (not recorded which). This receptor was obtained from an adult woman who had mild COVID-19 (a few samples of this study predate the infection). Cell type and time point are not known. The chain combines TRBV10-3 with TRBJ2-7, with D unclear. The CDR3 DNA is TGTGCCACGTCCATGGGCCTAATCTACGAGCAGTACTTC. The encoded protein is CATSMGLIYEQYF.